This note documents a single T cell receptor beta chain sequence. This clone was seen once. Which antigen it targets is not known. Base qualities are missing; no much larger clone stands one base away. Using the deep immunoSEQ assay, multiplex PCR amplified TCR CDR3 regions from genomic DNA. Extracted genomic DNA from each cell subset was spread evenly across all wells of several immunoSEQ 96-well plates, with each plate serving as a replicate. For sorted subsets, around 0.2 ug of genomic DNA, equivalent to 30,000 or so T cell genomes, went into each replicate PCR. Purified libraries were measured with a Qubit 3.0 fluorometer, size-checked on a Bioanalyzer 2100, and measured again with the KAPA Library Quantification kit. Every immunoSEQ 96-well plate was sequenced on a dedicated single-read 150-cycle Illumina NextSeq 550 flow cell. Processing in the source paper ran as follows. The immunoSEQ output contained only junctional sequences without quality scores, so filtering could not match that applied to full-length reads. Sequences were annotated with PyIR, a Python wrapper for IgBLAST v1.9, and V/J genes and CDR3 were assigned using IMGT germline references. Reads were filtered out if the reads had weak V/J assignments (E-value above 1e-6), no CDR3, stop codons, out-of-frame junctions, or ambiguous translated residues. A V3J clonotype was defined by an identical inferred V gene, J gene, and CDR3 amino acid sequence. The percentage overlap between two repertoires was calculated by dividing the number of shared unique clonotypes by the size of the smaller repertoire. Three approaches were used to assess repertoire richness: RTK rarefaction, the Chao1 estimator, and Recon v2.1 estimates of unobserved clonotypes. For all TCRbeta clonotypes obtained by the gDNA method from a few donors, generation probabilities were computed with OLGA. Entries here come from immuneACCESS through TCRdb and include only in-frame sequences with V and J called. Some clones fail to appear in such tables; in the studies checked, an unresolved V gene covers under half of the shortfall, and the cause of the remainder is unknown. V, J and clone size are taken as reported in that table, and D and trimming were inferred from the DNA itself. For this sample there are about 1.5 million clones; approximately 98% appear just once. The ten largest clonotypes hold less than 0.55% of the sample.

Healthy HIV-negative adults with no recently reported acute infections or vaccinations were included as donors. Every donor was a Caucasian adult living in Nashville, Tennessee, USA. CD4+ T cells were enriched by magnetic negative selection, after which naive cells were positively selected on CD45RA and the negative fraction was taken as the memory subset. Blood was obtained by leukapheresis, after which PBMCs were separated by Ficoll-Histopaque density gradient centrifugation and cryopreserved in liquid nitrogen vapor phase. Analytical flow cytometry was used to check the purity and quantity of every magnetically sorted T cell population. Genomic DNA was isolated from every sorted fraction and measured by UV absorbance on a Nanodrop 2000c. The sample belongs to a study of shared clonotypes between healthy human individuals (dated by TCRdb to the early 2020s). About the investigation overall: Three men and a couple of women, aged 18 to 49 years, made up the cohort. To estimate repertoire size and how much clonotypes are shared between individuals, the study performed deep sequencing of blood TCR repertoires from about 5 healthy adults. To increase sequencing depth and limit assay-specific biases, different laboratories used diverse techniques to prepare libraries and sequence TCR repertoires. Between about 0.8 and 9 billion PBMCs per donor were obtained by leukapheresis. Per donor, three plates each were used for CD4 naive and CD4 memory, two for CD8 naive, and one for CD8 memory.

Relative to germline, V is 6 bases shorter and J is 2 bases shorter, with 16 bases between their ends. For CDR1 and CDR2, the germline V gene lists MNHEY and SVGAGI. Counted from cysteine to phenylalanine, this CDR3 has 15 amino acids. The read is trimmed to its CDR3 DNA, 45 bases read in frame from base 1. Results the study describes overall, beyond this receptor: Approximately 5% of naive CD4, 3% to 3.5% of naive CD8, 2.3% of memory CD4, and 0.35% to 0.4% of memory CD8 clonotypes were shared across several donors. The small number of donors limited the genetic and exposure-history diversity represented. Incomplete sequencing was indicated by rarefaction of sorted-subset datasets, despite the large sequencing depth. Higher generation probabilities were observed for clonotypes shared by all four sorted-subset donors than for non-shared clonotypes. Pairwise subsampling indicated that sequencing depth was expected to affect the degree of clonotype sharing among donors. Sampling was restricted to blood, and TCR repertoires in tissues likely differ from the TCR repertoires found in blood. Naive subsets generally had larger estimated clonotype richness than memory subsets.

This sequence uses TRBV6-5 and TRBJ1-2; D gene: possibly TRBD1, on 6 matching bases. Sequencing was carried out using naive CD4+ T cells sorted from blood. This specimen's cell subset or site label, interpreted: CD45RA+ positively selected. The clonotype comes from a man aged 25 to 40 in good health. The DNA sequence reads TGTGCCAGCAGGGATACAGGGTCAATAAACTATGGCTACACCTTC. Its product reads: CASRDTGSINYGYTF.